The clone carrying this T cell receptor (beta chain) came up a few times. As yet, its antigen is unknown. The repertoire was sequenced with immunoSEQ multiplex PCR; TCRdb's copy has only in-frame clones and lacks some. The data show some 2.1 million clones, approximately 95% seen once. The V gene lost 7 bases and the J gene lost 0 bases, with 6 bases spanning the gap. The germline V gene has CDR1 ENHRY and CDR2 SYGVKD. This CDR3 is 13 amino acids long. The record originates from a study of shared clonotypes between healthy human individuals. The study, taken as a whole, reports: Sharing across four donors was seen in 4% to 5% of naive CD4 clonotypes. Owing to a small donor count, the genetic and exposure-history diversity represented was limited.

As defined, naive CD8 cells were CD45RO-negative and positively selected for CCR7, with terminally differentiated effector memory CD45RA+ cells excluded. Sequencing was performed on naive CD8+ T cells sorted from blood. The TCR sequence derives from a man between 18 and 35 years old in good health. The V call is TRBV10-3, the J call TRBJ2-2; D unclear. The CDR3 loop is CAIKGPNTGELFF. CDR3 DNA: TGTGCCATCAAGGGCCCGAACACCGGGGAGCTGTTTTTT.